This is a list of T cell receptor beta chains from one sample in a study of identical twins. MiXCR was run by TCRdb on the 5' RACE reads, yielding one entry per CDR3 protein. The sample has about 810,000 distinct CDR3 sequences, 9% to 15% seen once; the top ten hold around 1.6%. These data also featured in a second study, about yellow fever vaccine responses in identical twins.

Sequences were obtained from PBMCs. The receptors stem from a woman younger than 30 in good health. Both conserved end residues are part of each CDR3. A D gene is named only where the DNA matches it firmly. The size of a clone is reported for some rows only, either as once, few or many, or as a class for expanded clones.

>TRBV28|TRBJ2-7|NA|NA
CASRKAAGVKLYEQYF
TGTGCCAGCAGGAAAGCCGCCGGAGTCAAACTCTACGAGCAGTACTTC
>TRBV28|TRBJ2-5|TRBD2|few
CASSLLAGGAETQYF
TGTGCCAGCAGTTTACTAGCGGGGGGTGCAGAGACCCAGTACTTC
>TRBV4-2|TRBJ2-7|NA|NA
CASGPGLVGWVYEQYF
TGTGCCAGCGGCCCGGGGCTCGTGGGTTGGGTTTACGAGCAGTACTTC
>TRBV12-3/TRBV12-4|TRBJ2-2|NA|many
CASILTFAATGELFF
TGTGCCAGCATATTAACCTTCGCGGCCACCGGGGAGCTGTTTTTT
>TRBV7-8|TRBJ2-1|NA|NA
CASSLGRGNNEQFF
TGTGCCAGCAGCTTAGGGCGGGGAAATAATGAGCAGTTCTTC
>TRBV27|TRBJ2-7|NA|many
CASMLVSGTGSGEQYF
TGTGCCAGCATGTTAGTCTCCGGGACTGGCTCGGGGGAGCAGTACTTC
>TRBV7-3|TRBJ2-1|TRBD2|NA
CASSLTARLAVPEQFF
TGTGCCAGCAGCTTAACCGCAAGACTAGCGGTCCCTGAGCAGTTCTTC
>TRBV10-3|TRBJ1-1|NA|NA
CAISGGRLNTEAFF
TGTGCCATCAGCGGAGGACGGTTGAACACTGAAGCTTTCTTT
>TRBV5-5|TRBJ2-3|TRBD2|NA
CASSLGAGGDTQYF
TGTGCCAGCAGCTTGGGAGCGGGAGGAGATACGCAGTATTTT
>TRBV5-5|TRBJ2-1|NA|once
CASSLLQGSHNEQFF
TGTGCCAGCAGCTTGCTTCAGGGGAGCCACAATGAGCAGTTCTTC
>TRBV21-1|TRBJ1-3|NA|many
CASSKGRELSGNTIYF
TGTGCCAGCAGCAAAGGCAGGGAGCTGTCTGGAAACACCATATATTTT
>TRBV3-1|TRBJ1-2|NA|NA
CASSQGGPAVIGDGYTF
TGTGCCAGCAGCCAAGGAGGTCCGGCCGTGATCGGTGATGGCTACACCTTC
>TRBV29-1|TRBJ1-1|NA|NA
CSSRGGSSGAFF
TGCAGCTCCCGCGGGGGATCTTCAGGAGCTTTCTTT
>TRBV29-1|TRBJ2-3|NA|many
CSAGDGGRTSNTQYF
TGCAGCGCCGGGGACGGTGGGAGGACTTCAAATACGCAGTATTTT
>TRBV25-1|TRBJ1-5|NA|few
CASSEYGGDQPQHF
TGTGCCAGCAGTGAATATGGTGGGGATCAGCCCCAGCATTTT
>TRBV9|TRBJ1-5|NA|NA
CASSEEGRDNQPQHF
TGTGCCAGCAGCGAAGAGGGCAGGGACAATCAGCCCCAGCATTTT
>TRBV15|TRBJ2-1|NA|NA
CATSRARGGGGWNEQFF
TGTGCCACCAGCAGAGCGAGAGGGGGTGGCGGGTGGAATGAGCAGTTCTTC
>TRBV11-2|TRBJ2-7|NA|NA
CASTPPGSLVEQYF
TGTGCCAGCACCCCGCCGGGAAGCTTGGTCGAGCAGTACTTC
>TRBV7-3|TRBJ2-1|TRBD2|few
CASSSGTSGRGNEQFF
TGTGCCAGCAGCTCGGGGACTAGCGGGAGGGGAAATGAGCAGTTCTTC
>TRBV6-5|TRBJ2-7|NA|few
CASSYGAGGLSYEQYF
TGTGCCAGCAGTTACGGGGCGGGCGGTCTCTCCTACGAGCAGTACTTC
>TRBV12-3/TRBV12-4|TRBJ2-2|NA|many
CASMGLNGELFF
TGTGCCAGCATGGGACTGAACGGGGAGCTGTTTTTT
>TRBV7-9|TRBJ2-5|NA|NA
CASSLQAISETQYF
TGTGCCAGCAGCTTACAGGCCATTAGTGAGACCCAGTACTTC
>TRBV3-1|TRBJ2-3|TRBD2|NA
CASSRGTSGRNTDTQYF
TGTGCCAGCAGCCGAGGGACTAGCGGGAGAAACACAGATACGCAGTATTTT
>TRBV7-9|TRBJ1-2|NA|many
CASSLSGGYTF
TGTGCCAGCAGCTTATCCGGCGGCTACACCTTC
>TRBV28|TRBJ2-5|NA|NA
CASSFAQGRAAKTQYF
TGTGCCAGCAGTTTTGCCCAGGGGAGGGCCGCGAAGACCCAGTACTTC
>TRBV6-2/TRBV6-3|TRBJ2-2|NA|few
CASSYGAAGELFF
TGTGCCAGCAGTTACGGGGCGGCCGGGGAGCTGTTTTTT
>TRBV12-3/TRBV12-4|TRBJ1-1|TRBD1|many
CASTEQGATFF
TGTGCCAGCACCGAACAGGGGGCGACTTTCTTT
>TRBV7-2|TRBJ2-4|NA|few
CASSLAPSPLAKNIQYF
TGTGCCAGCAGCTTAGCGCCTTCACCCCTAGCCAAAAACATTCAGTACTTC